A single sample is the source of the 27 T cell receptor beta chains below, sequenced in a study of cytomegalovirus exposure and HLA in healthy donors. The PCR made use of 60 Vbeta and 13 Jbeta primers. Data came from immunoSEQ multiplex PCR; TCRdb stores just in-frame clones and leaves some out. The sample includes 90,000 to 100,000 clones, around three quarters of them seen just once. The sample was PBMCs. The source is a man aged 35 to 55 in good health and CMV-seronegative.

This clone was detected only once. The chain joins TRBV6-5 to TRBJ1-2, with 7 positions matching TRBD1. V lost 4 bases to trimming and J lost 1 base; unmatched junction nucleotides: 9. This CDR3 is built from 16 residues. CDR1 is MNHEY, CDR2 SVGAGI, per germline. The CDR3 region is CASSSDRAGVNYGYTF. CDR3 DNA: TGTGCCAGCAGTTCCGACAGGGCCGGGGTTAACTATGGCTACACCTTC.

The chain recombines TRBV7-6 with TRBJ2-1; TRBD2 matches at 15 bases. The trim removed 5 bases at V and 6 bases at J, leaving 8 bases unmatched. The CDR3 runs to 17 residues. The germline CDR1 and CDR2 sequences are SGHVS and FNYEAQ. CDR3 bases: TGTGCCAGCAGCCCCGCGGGACTAGCGGGGGGTGTCAATGAGCAGTTCTTC. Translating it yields CASSPAGLAGGVNEQFF.

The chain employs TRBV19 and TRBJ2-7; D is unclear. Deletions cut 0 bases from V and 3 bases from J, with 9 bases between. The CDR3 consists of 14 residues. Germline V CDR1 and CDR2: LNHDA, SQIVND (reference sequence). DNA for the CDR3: TGTGCCAGTAGTATAGAAAGCCCCGACTACGAGCAGTACTTC. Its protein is CASSIESPDYEQYF.

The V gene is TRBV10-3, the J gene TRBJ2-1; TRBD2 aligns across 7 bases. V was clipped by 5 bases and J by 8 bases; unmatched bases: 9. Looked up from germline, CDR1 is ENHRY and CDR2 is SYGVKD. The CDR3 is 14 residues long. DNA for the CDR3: TGTGCCATCAGTCCCGGGACTATCCCCCATGAGCAGTTCTTC. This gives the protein CAISPGTIPHEQFF.

CDR3 residues: CASSLVTGTGGPNEKLFF. The CDR3 DNA follows: TGTGCCAGCAGCTTAGTGACCGGGACAGGGGGCCCAAATGAAAAACTGTTTTTT. This chain uses TRBV7-9 with TRBJ1-4, with 12 positions matching TRBD1. The CDR3 has 18 amino acids. Germline V gene data show CDR1 as SEHNR and CDR2 as FQNEAQ (reference sequence). With 1 base clipped from V and 5 bases from J, the junction kept 8 bases outside the gene matches.

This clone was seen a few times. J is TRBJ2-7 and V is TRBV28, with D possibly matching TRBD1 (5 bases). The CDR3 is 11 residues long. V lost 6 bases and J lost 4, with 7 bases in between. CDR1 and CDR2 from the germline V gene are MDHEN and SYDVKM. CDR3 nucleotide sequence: TGTGCCAGCAGGCAGGGTTACGAGCAGTACTTC. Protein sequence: CASRQGYEQYF.

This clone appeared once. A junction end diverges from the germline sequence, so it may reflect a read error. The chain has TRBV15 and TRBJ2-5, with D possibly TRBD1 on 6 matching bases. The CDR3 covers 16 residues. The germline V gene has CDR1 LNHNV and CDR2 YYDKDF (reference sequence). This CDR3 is CATSRGARGNQEAQYF. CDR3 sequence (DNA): TGTGCCACCAGCAGGGGGGCCAGGGGAAACCAAGAGGCCCAGTACTTC.

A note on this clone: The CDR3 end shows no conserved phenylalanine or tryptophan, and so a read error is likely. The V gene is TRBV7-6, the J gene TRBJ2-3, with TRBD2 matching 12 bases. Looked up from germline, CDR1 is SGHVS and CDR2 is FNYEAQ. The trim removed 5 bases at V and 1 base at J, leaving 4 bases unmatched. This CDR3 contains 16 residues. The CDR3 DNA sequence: TGTGCCAGCAGCCCTCGGACTAGCGGGGGCACAGATACGCAGTATTCT. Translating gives CASSPRTSGGTDTQYS.

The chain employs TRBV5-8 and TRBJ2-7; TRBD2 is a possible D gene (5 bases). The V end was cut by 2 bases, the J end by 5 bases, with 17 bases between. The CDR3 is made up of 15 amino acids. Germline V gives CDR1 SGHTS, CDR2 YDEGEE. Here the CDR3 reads CASSFRGAEGHEQYF. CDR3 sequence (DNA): TGTGCCAGCAGCTTTCGGGGAGCGGAAGGGCACGAGCAGTACTTC. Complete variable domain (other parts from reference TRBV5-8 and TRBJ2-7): EAGVTQSPTHLIKTRGQQATLRCSPISGHTSVYWYQQALGLGLQFLLWYDEGEERNRGNFPPRFSGRQFPNYSSELNVNALELEDSALYLCASSFRGAEGHEQYFGPGTRLTVT.

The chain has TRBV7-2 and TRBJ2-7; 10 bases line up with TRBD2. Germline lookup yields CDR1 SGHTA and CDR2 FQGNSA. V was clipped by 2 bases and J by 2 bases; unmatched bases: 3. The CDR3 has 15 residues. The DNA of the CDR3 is TGTGCCAGCAGCTTATTTCTAGCGGGGGCCTACGAGCAGTACTTC. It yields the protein CASSLFLAGAYEQYF.

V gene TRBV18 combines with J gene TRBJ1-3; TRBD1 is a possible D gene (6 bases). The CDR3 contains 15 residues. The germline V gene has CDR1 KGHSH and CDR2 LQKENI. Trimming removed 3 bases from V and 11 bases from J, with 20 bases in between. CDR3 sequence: CASSPSGQGPLSIYF. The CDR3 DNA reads TGTGCCAGCTCACCTTCGGGACAAGGACCCCTCTCCATATATTTT.

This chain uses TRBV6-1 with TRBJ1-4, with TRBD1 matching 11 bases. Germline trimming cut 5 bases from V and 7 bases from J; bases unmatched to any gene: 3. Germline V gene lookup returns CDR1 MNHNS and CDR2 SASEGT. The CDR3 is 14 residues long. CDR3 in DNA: TGTGCCAGCAGTAAGGGACAGGGGGGTGAAAAACTGTTTTTT. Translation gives CASSKGQGGEKLFF.

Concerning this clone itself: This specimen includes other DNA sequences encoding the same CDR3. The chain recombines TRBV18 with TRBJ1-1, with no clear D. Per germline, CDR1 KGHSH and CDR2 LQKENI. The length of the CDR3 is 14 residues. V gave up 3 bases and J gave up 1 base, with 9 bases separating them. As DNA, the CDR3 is TGTGCCAGCTCACCGAGCGGACGGAACACTGAAGCTTTCTTT. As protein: CASSPSGRNTEAFF.

The CDR3 coding sequence is TGTGCCAGCTCTCAGGACACCTATCAGCCCCAGCATTTT. This gives the protein CASSQDTYQPQHF. J is TRBJ1-5 and V is TRBV18, with a possible D match to TRBD1 (5 bases). This CDR3 has 13 residues. V lost 6 bases to trimming and J lost 5 bases, with 11 bases between them. The germline V gene has CDR1 KGHSH and CDR2 LQKENI. Full variable domain (rest looked up from reference TRBV18 and TRBJ1-5): NAGVMQNPRHLVRRRGQEARLRCSPMKGHSHVYWYRQLPEEGLKFMVYLQKENIIDESGMPKERFSAEFPKEGPSILRIQQVVRGDSAAYFCASSQDTYQPQHFGDGTRLSIL.

This CDR3 is CSVTARGAGNEQYF. CDR3 bases: TGCAGCGTGACCGCCCGGGGGGCGGGTAACGAGCAGTACTTC. The chain employs TRBV29-1 and TRBJ2-7, with a weak D call TRBD2 (7 bases). Trimming pared 6 bases from V and 5 bases from J, leaving 20 bases between. CDR1 and CDR2 (germline): SQVTM, ANQGSEA. This CDR3 region has 14 residues.

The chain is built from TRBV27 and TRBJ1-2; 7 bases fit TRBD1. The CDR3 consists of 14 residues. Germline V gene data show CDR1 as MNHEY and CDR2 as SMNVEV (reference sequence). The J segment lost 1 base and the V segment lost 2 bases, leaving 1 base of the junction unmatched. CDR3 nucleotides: TGTGCCAGCAGTTTAACAGGGGTTAACTATGGCTACACCTTC. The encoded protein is CASSLTGVNYGYTF.

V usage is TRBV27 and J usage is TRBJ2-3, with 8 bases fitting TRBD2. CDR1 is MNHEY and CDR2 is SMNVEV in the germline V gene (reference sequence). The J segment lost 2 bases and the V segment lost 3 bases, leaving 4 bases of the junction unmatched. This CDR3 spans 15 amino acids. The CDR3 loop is CASSLSSGITDTQYF. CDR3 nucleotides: TGTGCCAGCAGTTTGAGTAGCGGGATCACAGATACGCAGTATTTT.

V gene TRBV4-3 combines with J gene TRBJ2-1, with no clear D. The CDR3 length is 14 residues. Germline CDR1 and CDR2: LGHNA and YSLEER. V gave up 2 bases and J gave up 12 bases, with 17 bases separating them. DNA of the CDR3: TGCGCCAGCAGCCAATCTAGACCGACCGGGTCGCAGTTCTTC. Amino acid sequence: CASSQSRPTGSQFF.

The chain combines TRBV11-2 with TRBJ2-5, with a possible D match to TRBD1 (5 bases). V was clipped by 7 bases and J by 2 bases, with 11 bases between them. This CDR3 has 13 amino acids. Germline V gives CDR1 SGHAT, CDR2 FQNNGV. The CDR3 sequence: CASNLAGQETQYF. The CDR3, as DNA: TGTGCCAGCAACCTCGCAGGGCAAGAGACCCAGTACTTC.

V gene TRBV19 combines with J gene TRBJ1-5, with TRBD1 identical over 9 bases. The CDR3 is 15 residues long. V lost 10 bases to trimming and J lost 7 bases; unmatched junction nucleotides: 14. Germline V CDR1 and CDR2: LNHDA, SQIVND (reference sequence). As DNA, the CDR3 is TGTGCCACCCGATCGGGTGGACAGGGGCACCAGCCCCAGCATTTT. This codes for CATRSGGQGHQPQHF.

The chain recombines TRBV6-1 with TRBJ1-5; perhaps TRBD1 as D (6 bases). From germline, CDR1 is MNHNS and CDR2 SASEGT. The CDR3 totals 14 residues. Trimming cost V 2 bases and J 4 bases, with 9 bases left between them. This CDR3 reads CASSEIGTNQPQHF. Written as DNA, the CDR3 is TGTGCCAGCAGTGAAATAGGGACAAATCAGCCCCAGCATTTT.

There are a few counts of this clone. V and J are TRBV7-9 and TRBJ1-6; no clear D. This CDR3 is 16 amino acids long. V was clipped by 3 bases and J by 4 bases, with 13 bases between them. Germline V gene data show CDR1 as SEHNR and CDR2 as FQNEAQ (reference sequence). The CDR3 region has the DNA TGTGCCAGCAGCTTGGGATCGGGATTTTATAATTCACCCCTCCACTTT. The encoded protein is CASSLGSGFYNSPLHF.

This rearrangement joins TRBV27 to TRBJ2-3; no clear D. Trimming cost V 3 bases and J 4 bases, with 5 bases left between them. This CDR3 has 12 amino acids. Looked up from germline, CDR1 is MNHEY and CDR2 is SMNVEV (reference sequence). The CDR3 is CASSFGSDTQYF. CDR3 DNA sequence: TGTGCCAGCAGTTTCGGGTCAGATACGCAGTATTTT.

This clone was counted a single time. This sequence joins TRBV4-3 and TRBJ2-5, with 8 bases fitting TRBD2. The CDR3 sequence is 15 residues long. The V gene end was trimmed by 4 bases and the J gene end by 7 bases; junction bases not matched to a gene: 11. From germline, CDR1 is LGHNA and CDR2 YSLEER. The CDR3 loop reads CASSPGASGHLTQYF. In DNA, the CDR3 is TGCGCCAGCAGCCCTGGGGCTAGCGGGCATTTGACCCAGTACTTC.

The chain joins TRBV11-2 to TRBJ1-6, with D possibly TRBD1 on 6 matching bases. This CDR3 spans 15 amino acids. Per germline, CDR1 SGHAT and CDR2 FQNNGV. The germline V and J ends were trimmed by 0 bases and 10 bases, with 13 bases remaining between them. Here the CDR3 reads CASSLDRGAESPLHF. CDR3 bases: TGTGCCAGCAGCTTAGATCGGGGGGCCGAGTCACCCCTCCACTTT.

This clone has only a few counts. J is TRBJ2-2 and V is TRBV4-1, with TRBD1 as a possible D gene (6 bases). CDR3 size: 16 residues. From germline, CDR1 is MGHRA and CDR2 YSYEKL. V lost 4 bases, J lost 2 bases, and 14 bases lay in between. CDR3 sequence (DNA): TGCGCCAGCAGCCGACTCAGGGGTCAAAACACCGGGGAGCTGTTTTTT. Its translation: CASSRLRGQNTGELFF.

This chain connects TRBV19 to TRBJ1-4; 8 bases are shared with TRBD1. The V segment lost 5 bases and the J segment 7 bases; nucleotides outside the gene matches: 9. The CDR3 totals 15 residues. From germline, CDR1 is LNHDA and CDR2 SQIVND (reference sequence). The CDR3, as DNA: TGTGCCAGTAGTCCTTGGACAGGGCCGGCTGAAAAACTGTTTTTT. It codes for CASSPWTGPAEKLFF.